This T cell receptor beta chain comes out of a study of radiotherapy plus CTLA-4 blockade in lung cancer. Whole-study findings and limits: Per reports, early blood T cell clone dynamics, plus interferon-beta, forecast response most strongly. Expansion of tumor-derived TCR clones was observed in blood after radiotherapy plus ipilimumab.

Turning to this clone: Its target is unknown.

The data were produced by immunoSEQ multiplex PCR, yet TCRdb's version contains in-frame clones alone and is incomplete. Of around 45,000 clones in the sample, about two thirds were seen once. Focal radiation with ipilimumab CTLA-4 blockade was given to patients with chemo-refractory metastatic non-small-cell lung cancer. The CDR3 is made up of 13 amino acids. Per the germline V gene, CDR1 is SNHLY and CDR2 is FYNNEI. With 7 bases clipped from V and 8 bases from J, the junction kept 6 bases outside the gene matches. The sequences come from peripheral blood, collected from a patient treated with radiotherapy plus ipilimumab. The chain has TRBV2 and TRBJ2-3, with 10 bases fitting TRBD1. This clonotype was obtained from a human donor with non-small cell lung cancer who had a partial response to radiotherapy plus ipilimumab. This chain's CDR3 is CASKGQGIVTQYF. The DNA for the CDR3 is TGTGCCAGCAAGGGACAGGGGATTGTTACGCAGTATTTT.